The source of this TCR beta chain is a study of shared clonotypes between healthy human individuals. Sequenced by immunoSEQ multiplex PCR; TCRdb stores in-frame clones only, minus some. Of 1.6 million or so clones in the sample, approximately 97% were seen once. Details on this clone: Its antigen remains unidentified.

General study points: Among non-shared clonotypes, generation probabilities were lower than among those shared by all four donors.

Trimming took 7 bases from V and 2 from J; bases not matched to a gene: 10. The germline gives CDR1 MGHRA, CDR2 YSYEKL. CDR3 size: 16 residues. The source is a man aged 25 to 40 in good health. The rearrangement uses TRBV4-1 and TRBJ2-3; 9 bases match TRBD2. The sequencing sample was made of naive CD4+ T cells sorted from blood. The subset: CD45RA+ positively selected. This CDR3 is CASTGTASGITDTQYF. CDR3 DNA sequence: TGCGCCAGCACAGGGACCGCTAGCGGGATCACAGATACGCAGTATTTT.